Listed below are T cell receptor beta chains from one sample, sequenced in a study of blood T cell repertoires in COVID-19. This table comes from immunoSEQ multiplex PCR, and its TCRdb copy is limited to in-frame clones, with some not included. Here the sample spans around 65,000 clones, roughly 79% being singletons. The sample was peripheral blood. The receptor set was obtained from a human donor in a cohort sampled during active COVID-19. The CDR3 runs from the conserved cysteine through the conserved F or W. The D gene is left open where the match is weak. A row's size may be missing; if present it is once, few, many or a size class.

d_call: TRBD2; j_call: TRBJ2-1; cdr3_length: 15; clone_size: -; v_call: TRBV18; cdr3_nt: TGTGCCAGCTCAGGGGGAGGGACTAGAGGCAATGAGCAGTTCTTC; cdr3_aa: CASSGGGTRGNEQFF
d_call: TRBD2; j_call: TRBJ2-3; cdr3_length: 16; clone_size: -; v_call: TRBV5-4; cdr3_nt: TGTGCCAGCAGCATAAATAGCGGGGGGGGTTTGGATACGCAGTATTTT; cdr3_aa: CASSINSGGGLDTQYF
d_call: TRBD2; j_call: TRBJ2-7; cdr3_length: 14; clone_size: once; v_call: TRBV4-1; cdr3_nt: TGCGCCAGCAGCTTCGGGGACTACCCCAGCGAGCAGTACTTC; cdr3_aa: CASSFGDYPSEQYF
d_call: -; j_call: TRBJ1-2; cdr3_length: 13; clone_size: -; v_call: TRBV2; cdr3_nt: TGTGCCAGCAAAAGGTCAGGGGAAGTTGGCTACACCTTC; cdr3_aa: CASKRSGEVGYTF
d_call: -; j_call: TRBJ1-3; cdr3_length: 16; clone_size: few; v_call: TRBV5-8; cdr3_nt: TGTGCCAGCAGCCCAGGGTTTGATACAGCTGGAAACACCATATATTTT; cdr3_aa: CASSPGFDTAGNTIYF
d_call: -; j_call: TRBJ2-7; cdr3_length: 13; clone_size: -; v_call: TRBV29-1; cdr3_nt: TGCAGCGGGGGTTCAGGACAGACCTACGAGCAGTACTTC; cdr3_aa: CSGGSGQTYEQYF
d_call: -; j_call: TRBJ2-7; cdr3_length: 12; clone_size: -; v_call: TRBV18; cdr3_nt: TGTGCCAGCTCACCGGGGAGCGACGAGCAGTACTTC; cdr3_aa: CASSPGSDEQYF
d_call: TRBD1; j_call: TRBJ1-5; cdr3_length: 15; clone_size: once; v_call: TRBV2; cdr3_nt: TGTGCCAGCAACGCCGGGACAGGAGGCAATCAGCCCCAGCATTTT; cdr3_aa: CASNAGTGGNQPQHF
d_call: TRBD1; j_call: TRBJ1-2; cdr3_length: 13; clone_size: -; v_call: TRBV27; cdr3_nt: TGTGCCAGTTCAGACGACAGGGCACATGGCTACACCTTC; cdr3_aa: CASSDDRAHGYTF
d_call: -; j_call: TRBJ2-1; cdr3_length: 15; clone_size: -; v_call: TRBV6-1; cdr3_nt: TGTGCCAGCAGTGAAGCGCCTAGCGCTGACAATGAGCAGTTCTTC; cdr3_aa: CASSEAPSADNEQFF
d_call: TRBD1; j_call: TRBJ1-2; cdr3_length: 14; clone_size: -; v_call: TRBV27; cdr3_nt: TGTGCCAGCGGACAGGTCGGGGGTAAATATGGCTACACCTTC; cdr3_aa: CASGQVGGKYGYTF
d_call: -; j_call: TRBJ2-2; cdr3_length: 16; clone_size: -; v_call: TRBV10-2; cdr3_nt: TGCGCCAGCAGGGTTGGGACTTACCCTAACACCGGGGAGCTGTTTTTT; cdr3_aa: CASRVGTYPNTGELFF
d_call: -; j_call: TRBJ2-2; cdr3_length: 17; clone_size: once; v_call: TRBV13; cdr3_nt: TGTGCCAGCAGCTTTTCCGGCGGAGGGCGGGGCACCGGGGAGCTGTTTTTT; cdr3_aa: CASSFSGGGRGTGELFF
d_call: TRBD1; j_call: TRBJ1-2; cdr3_length: 17; clone_size: few; v_call: TRBV10-3; cdr3_nt: TGTGCCATCAGTGGATTAGGGGGCAGTGGACACGACTATGGCTACACCTTC; cdr3_aa: CAISGLGGSGHDYGYTF
d_call: TRBD1; j_call: TRBJ2-7; cdr3_length: 14; clone_size: -; v_call: TRBV6-5; cdr3_nt: TGTGCCAGCAGGCCCTCGGGACAGGGGTACGAGCAGTACTTC; cdr3_aa: CASRPSGQGYEQYF
d_call: -; j_call: TRBJ2-1; cdr3_length: 13; clone_size: -; v_call: TRBV5-1; cdr3_nt: TGCGCCAGCAGCGGAGGGGTCGTCAATGAGCAGTTCTTC; cdr3_aa: CASSGGVVNEQFF
d_call: TRBD1; j_call: TRBJ1-1; cdr3_length: 16; clone_size: -; v_call: TRBV9; cdr3_nt: TGTGCCAGCAGCCCCCTGGGACAGGGTCTGGTGACTGAAGCTTTCTTT; cdr3_aa: CASSPLGQGLVTEAFF
d_call: TRBD1; j_call: TRBJ1-5; cdr3_length: 16; clone_size: -; v_call: TRBV7-6; cdr3_nt: TGTGCCAGCAGGGAAGACAGGGGATATAGCAATCAGCCCCAGCATTTT; cdr3_aa: CASREDRGYSNQPQHF
d_call: -; j_call: TRBJ2-1; cdr3_length: 15; clone_size: -; v_call: TRBV28; cdr3_nt: TGTGCCAGCAGTGATCAGGACTCTCCCTACAATGAGCAGTTCTTC; cdr3_aa: CASSDQDSPYNEQFF
d_call: -; j_call: TRBJ2-3; cdr3_length: 13; clone_size: -; v_call: TRBV12-3/TRBV12-4; cdr3_nt: TGTGCCAGCAGTTCCCCTCCAGGGATCGAGCAGTATTTT; cdr3_aa: CASSSPPGIEQYF
d_call: TRBD2; j_call: TRBJ2-3; cdr3_length: 14; clone_size: -; v_call: TRBV2; cdr3_nt: TGTGCCAGCCTTAGCGGGAGGGTGGGAGATACGCAGTATTTT; cdr3_aa: CASLSGRVGDTQYF
d_call: TRBD2; j_call: TRBJ2-5; cdr3_length: 17; clone_size: -; v_call: TRBV4-1; cdr3_nt: TGCGCCAGCAGCCGTATTTACGATGGGACTAGCGGGGAGACCCAGTACTTC; cdr3_aa: CASSRIYDGTSGETQYF
d_call: -; j_call: TRBJ1-5; cdr3_length: 14; clone_size: once; v_call: TRBV5-5; cdr3_nt: TGTGCCAGCACCGTAGGGGTTAGCAATCAGCCCCAGCATTTT; cdr3_aa: CASTVGVSNQPQHF
d_call: -; j_call: TRBJ2-2; cdr3_length: 15; clone_size: once; v_call: TRBV4-2; cdr3_nt: TGTGCCAGCAGCCAAGACCTATTGGACACCGGGGAGCTGTTTTTT; cdr3_aa: CASSQDLLDTGELFF
d_call: TRBD1; j_call: TRBJ1-4; cdr3_length: 14; clone_size: few; v_call: TRBV19; cdr3_nt: TGTGCCAGTATGAGGGGACAGCCGAATGAAAAACTGTTTTTT; cdr3_aa: CASMRGQPNEKLFF
d_call: TRBD1; j_call: TRBJ2-3; cdr3_length: 18; clone_size: -; v_call: TRBV5-8; cdr3_nt: TGTGCCAGCAGCTCCGGACAGGGATGGAGCAGGGGCACAGATACGCAGTATTTT; cdr3_aa: CASSSGQGWSRGTDTQYF
d_call: -; j_call: TRBJ2-2; cdr3_length: 14; clone_size: many; v_call: TRBV24-1; cdr3_nt: TGTGCCACCAGCGATTACATGAACACCGGGGAGCTGTTTTTT; cdr3_aa: CATSDYMNTGELFF
d_call: -; j_call: TRBJ2-7; cdr3_length: 18; clone_size: few; v_call: TRBV4-2; cdr3_nt: TGTGCCAGCAGCCAAGAGGCCCCTGGGGGGTCCCTGGGCTACGAGCAGTACTTC; cdr3_aa: CASSQEAPGGSLGYEQYF
d_call: TRBD1; j_call: TRBJ2-6; cdr3_length: 19; clone_size: -; v_call: TRBV7-6; cdr3_nt: TGTGCCAGCAGCCTCCGACGGGACAGGGAGAGTACTGGGGCCAACGTCCTGACTTTC; cdr3_aa: CASSLRRDRESTGANVLTF
d_call: -; j_call: TRBJ2-1; cdr3_length: 15; clone_size: -; v_call: TRBV5-1; cdr3_nt: TGCGCCAGCAGCCTGGTTCCCGGGGAAAGCAATGAGCAGTTCTTC; cdr3_aa: CASSLVPGESNEQFF
d_call: TRBD1; j_call: TRBJ1-5; cdr3_length: 17; clone_size: -; v_call: TRBV28; cdr3_nt: TGTGCCAGCAGTTTAAAAGGCAGGGGGAAGGTTGATCAGCCCCAGCATTTT; cdr3_aa: CASSLKGRGKVDQPQHF
d_call: -; j_call: TRBJ2-5; cdr3_length: 13; clone_size: -; v_call: TRBV6-1; cdr3_nt: TGTGCCAGCACTCCCAAAGGGGGTCAGACCCAGTACTTC; cdr3_aa: CASTPKGGQTQYF
d_call: -; j_call: TRBJ2-1; cdr3_length: 16; clone_size: -; v_call: TRBV3-1/TRBV3-2; cdr3_nt: TGTGCCAGCAGCCAAGCACCTAGCTGGGCTCGCAATGAGCAGTTCTTC; cdr3_aa: CASSQAPSWARNEQFF
d_call: -; j_call: TRBJ2-1; cdr3_length: 14; clone_size: -; v_call: TRBV6-4; cdr3_nt: TGTGCCAGCAGTGTGGCAGGGGCCTCCAATGAGCAGTTCTTC; cdr3_aa: CASSVAGASNEQFF
d_call: -; j_call: TRBJ1-2; cdr3_length: 11; clone_size: -; v_call: TRBV28; cdr3_nt: TGTGCCGCCCAGGGTAACTATGGCTACACCTTC; cdr3_aa: CAAQGNYGYTF
d_call: TRBD1; j_call: TRBJ1-2; cdr3_length: 13; clone_size: -; v_call: TRBV5-1; cdr3_nt: TGCGCCAGCAGCTTGAGACAGGGGGGTGGCTACACCTTC; cdr3_aa: CASSLRQGGGYTF
d_call: -; j_call: TRBJ2-3; cdr3_length: 14; clone_size: -; v_call: TRBV28; cdr3_nt: TGTGCCAGCAGTTTAGCGGTTCTTTGGGATACGCAGTATTTT; cdr3_aa: CASSLAVLWDTQYF
d_call: -; j_call: TRBJ1-4; cdr3_length: 14; clone_size: -; v_call: TRBV30; cdr3_nt: TGTGCCTGGAGTGTATCCGTACGGAGTGAAAAACTGTTTTTT; cdr3_aa: CAWSVSVRSEKLFF
d_call: -; j_call: TRBJ2-7; cdr3_length: 11; clone_size: few; v_call: TRBV20-1; cdr3_nt: TGCAGTGCTCACGAAGCCGCAGAGCAGTACTTC; cdr3_aa: CSAHEAAEQYF
d_call: -; j_call: TRBJ2-2; cdr3_length: 15; clone_size: -; v_call: TRBV5-4; cdr3_nt: TGTGCCAGCAGCCTGGCGGGACTTTCCACCGGGGAGCTGTTTTTT; cdr3_aa: CASSLAGLSTGELFF
d_call: TRBD1; j_call: TRBJ2-3; cdr3_length: 13; clone_size: -; v_call: TRBV6-6; cdr3_nt: TGTGCCAGCAGTCGACAGGGCCCAGATACGCAGTATTTT; cdr3_aa: CASSRQGPDTQYF
d_call: -; j_call: TRBJ2-2; cdr3_length: 13; clone_size: -; v_call: TRBV24-1; cdr3_nt: TGTGCCACCAGGCAGGGCAACACCGGGGAGCTGTTTTTT; cdr3_aa: CATRQGNTGELFF
d_call: -; j_call: TRBJ1-5; cdr3_length: 13; clone_size: once; v_call: TRBV28; cdr3_nt: TGTGCCAGCAGGCCTCACAGGGCGCAGCCCCAGCATTTT; cdr3_aa: CASRPHRAQPQHF
d_call: -; j_call: TRBJ1-2; cdr3_length: 12; clone_size: few; v_call: TRBV30; cdr3_nt: TGTGCCTGGAAGGGGGGGTTTTATGGCTACACCTTC; cdr3_aa: CAWKGGFYGYTF
d_call: TRBD1; j_call: TRBJ2-3; cdr3_length: 15; clone_size: -; v_call: TRBV24-1; cdr3_nt: TGTGCCACCTCCCCGGGACAGGGGTCGGTTGATACGCAGTATTTT; cdr3_aa: CATSPGQGSVDTQYF
d_call: TRBD1; j_call: TRBJ2-7; cdr3_length: 15; clone_size: few; v_call: TRBV10-3; cdr3_nt: TGTGCCATCAGACTAGGACAGGGGGTCTCCTACGAGCAGTACTTC; cdr3_aa: CAIRLGQGVSYEQYF
d_call: -; j_call: TRBJ2-3; cdr3_length: 17; clone_size: -; v_call: TRBV4-1; cdr3_nt: TGCGCCAGCAGCCAAGATCGCCAGGGTCCCCCCACAGATACGCAGTATTTT; cdr3_aa: CASSQDRQGPPTDTQYF
d_call: TRBD1; j_call: TRBJ2-7; cdr3_length: 15; clone_size: once; v_call: TRBV27; cdr3_nt: TGTGCCAGCAGTTTAGCCCAGGGACAGGGCTACGAGCAGTACTTC; cdr3_aa: CASSLAQGQGYEQYF
d_call: -; j_call: TRBJ1-4; cdr3_length: 13; clone_size: -; v_call: TRBV7-2; cdr3_nt: TGTGCCAGCAGCTTTACAGGGAGGGCCAAACTGTTTTTT; cdr3_aa: CASSFTGRAKLFF
d_call: -; j_call: TRBJ1-5; cdr3_length: 15; clone_size: -; v_call: TRBV5-6; cdr3_nt: TGTGCCAGCAGCTTTGGTGCGGATAGCAATCAGCCCCAGCATTTT; cdr3_aa: CASSFGADSNQPQHF
d_call: -; j_call: TRBJ1-1; cdr3_length: 13; clone_size: once; v_call: TRBV5-6; cdr3_nt: TGTGCCAGCAGCTTCGGGGAGGACACTGAAGCTTTCTTT; cdr3_aa: CASSFGEDTEAFF
d_call: TRBD1; j_call: TRBJ1-4; cdr3_length: 14; clone_size: -; v_call: TRBV7-9; cdr3_nt: TGTGCCAGCAGCCAAGACAGGGGTAATGAAAAACTGTTTTTT; cdr3_aa: CASSQDRGNEKLFF